The 7 T cell receptor beta chains given below trace back to one sample, sequenced in a study of somatic mutations in cytotoxic T cells in rheumatoid arthritis. Sequenced by immunoSEQ multiplex PCR; TCRdb stores in-frame clones only, minus some. This sample carries more than 15,000 clones, around 79% of them seen once, and the ten largest clones take 21%. The sequencing sample was made of CD8+ T cells sorted from blood. The receptors derive from a woman aged 55-70 years in good health.

The chain combines TRBV9 with TRBJ1-2; D is ambiguous. The CDR3 contains 10 residues. The ends were cut back, 5 bases at V and 4 bases at J, with 3 bases in the middle. CDR1 is SGDLS and CDR2 is YYNGEE in the germline V gene. CDR3 protein: CASRIYGYTF. CDR3 in DNA: TGTGCCAGCAGAATCTATGGCTACACCTTC.

The chain employs TRBV19 and TRBJ2-7, with D maybe TRBD2 (5 bases). Germline CDR1 and CDR2: LNHDA and SQIVND (reference sequence). Trimming took 1 base from V and 4 from J, leaving 14 bases between them. The CDR3 runs 15 residues. CDR3 sequence (DNA): TGTGCCAGTAGTATAGCAGAGGGTGGCCTTTACGAGCAGTACTTC. It translates to CASSIAEGGLYEQYF.

This sequence joins TRBV7-8 and TRBJ1-4, with D perhaps matching TRBD1 (6 bases). Germline V CDR1 and CDR2: SGHVS, FQNEAQ. The CDR3 length is 16 residues. V lost 5 bases and J 5 bases, leaving 18 bases between the germline ends. The DNA of the CDR3 is TGTGCCAGCAGCCCCCTCACGACAGGAGAGAATGAAAAACTGTTTTTT. As protein: CASSPLTTGENEKLFF.

This sequence joins TRBV9 and TRBJ1-3; the D gene is possibly TRBD1 (6 bases). The CDR3 contains 15 residues. Germline V gene sequence: CDR1 SGDLS, CDR2 YYNGEE. V lost 0 bases and J lost 0, with 7 bases in between. CDR3 protein: CASSVGDTSGNTIYF. As DNA, the CDR3 is TGTGCCAGCAGCGTAGGGGACACCTCTGGAAACACCATATATTTT.

This clone has a handful of counts. The chain recombines TRBV5-8 with TRBJ1-1, with D unresolved. Trimming stripped 1 base from V and 0 bases from J, with 10 bases between. Germline V CDR1 and CDR2: SGHTS, YDEGEE. This CDR3 is 15 amino acids long. The CDR3 nucleotides read TGTGCCAGCAGCTTGCAGGAGGGCATGAACACTGAAGCTTTCTTT. It yields the protein CASSLQEGMNTEAFF. The entire variable domain, with the rest obtained from reference TRBV5-8 and TRBJ1-1, is as follows: EAGVTQSPTHLIKTRGQQATLRCSPISGHTSVYWYQQALGLGLQFLLWYDEGEERNRGNFPPRFSGRQFPNYSSELNVNALELEDSALYLCASSLQEGMNTEAFFGQGTRLTVV.

The chain has TRBV11-2 and TRBJ1-4; possibly TRBD1 for D (5 bases). CDR1 is SGHAT and CDR2 is FQNNGV in the germline V gene. Trimming stripped 4 bases from V and 8 bases from J, with 20 bases between. The CDR3 has 16 residues. The chain's CDR3 is CASSSRGGRVGEKLFF. Here the CDR3 DNA reads TGTGCCAGCAGCTCACGAGGCGGCAGGGTAGGGGAAAAACTGTTTTTT.

V usage is TRBV6-6 and J usage is TRBJ1-1; 7 nucleotides align to TRBD1. CDR1 MNHNY and CDR2 SVGAGI come from the germline V gene (reference sequence). V lost 6 bases, J lost 5 bases, and 9 bases stayed unmatched. The CDR3 consists of 14 residues. CDR3 sequence reads: CASRKTGRGTEAFF. The CDR3 DNA is TGTGCCAGCAGAAAGACAGGGCGGGGAACTGAAGCTTTCTTT.